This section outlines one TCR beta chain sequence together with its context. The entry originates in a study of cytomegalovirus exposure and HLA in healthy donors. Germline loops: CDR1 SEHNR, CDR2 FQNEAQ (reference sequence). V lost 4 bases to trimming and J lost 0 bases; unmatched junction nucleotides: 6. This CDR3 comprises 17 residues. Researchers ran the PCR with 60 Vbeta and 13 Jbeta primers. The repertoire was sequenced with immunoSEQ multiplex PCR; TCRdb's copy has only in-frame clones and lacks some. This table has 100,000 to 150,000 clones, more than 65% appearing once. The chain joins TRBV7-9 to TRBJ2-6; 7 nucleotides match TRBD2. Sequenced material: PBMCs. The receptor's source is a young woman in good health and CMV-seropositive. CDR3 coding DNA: TGTGCCAGCAGCTCGGGGGGTGCAGTCTCTGGGGCCAACGTCCTGACTTTC. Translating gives CASSSGGAVSGANVLTF.